This passage covers 15 T cell receptor beta chains from one sample sequenced in a study of tumor-infiltrating lymphocytes in primary liver carcinoma. A constant-region primer served to make TCR beta cDNA from roughly 540 ng total RNA. Three-round nested multiplex PCR performed with slightly modified ARM-PCR produced the TCR beta libraries. The first two PCR rounds, roughly 10 cycles each, used TRBV1-TRBV30 forward primers and a C-beta reverse primer. One entry per CDR3 protein, called by TCRdb with MiXCR from the multiplex PCR reads. The table records hundreds of thousands of distinct CDR3 sequences, 50% to 60% of them present only once. They got blood RNA out of unsorted whole blood and also pulled out germline DNA. Source material: peripheral blood. The receptors originated from a woman aged 25 to 45 with primary liver carcinoma and hepatitis B virus infection.

This clonotype was counted only a few times. The chain links TRBV12-3 or TRBV12-4 to TRBJ2-3; D may be TRBD2 (6 bases). The CDR3 is 15 residues long. V was cut by 7 bases and J by 0 bases, with 14 bases left in between. Here the CDR3 reads CASTRDSLSTDTQYF. The CDR3 DNA is TGTGCCAGCACCCGGGACTCCTTAAGCACAGATACGCAGTATTTT.

CDR3 in amino acids: CSVVETNYEQYF. CDR3 nucleotide sequence: TGCAGCGTGGTAGAGACGAACTACGAGCAGTACTTC. The chain is built from TRBV29-1 and TRBJ2-7, with D hard to call. CDR3 length: 12 residues. V was cut by 6 bases and J by 3 bases, with 12 bases left in between. CDR1 and CDR2 (germline): SQVTM, ANQGSEA.

This chain uses TRBV5-1 with TRBJ1-6; unclear D gene. With 0 bases removed from V and 7 bases from J, the gap between germline ends came to 8 bases. The CDR3 extends over 14 amino acids. Looked up from germline, CDR1 is SGHRS and CDR2 is YFSETQ. CDR3 sequence reads: CASSLGGSNSPLHF. The CDR3 DNA sequence: TGCGCCAGCAGCTTGGGAGGGTCGAATTCACCCCTCCACTTT.

A remark on this clonotype: One junction end does not reproduce the germline sequence, and a read error may be involved. The chain is built from TRBV7-9 and TRBJ2-2, with TRBD2 as a possible D gene (5 bases). The CDR3 covers 12 residues. Germline CDR1 reads SEHNR; CDR2 reads FQNEAQ (reference sequence). Here the CDR3 reads CASSLWAGELFF. The CDR3 bases are TGTGCCAGCAGCTTATGGGCCGGGGAGCTATTTTTT.

The V and J genes are TRBV11-2 and TRBJ2-7, with 7 bases aligning to TRBD2. Looked up from germline, CDR1 is SGHAT and CDR2 is FQNNGV. The CDR3 runs 14 residues. The CDR3 loop reads CISSYVAGAGEQYF. The CDR3 bases are TGTATCAGCAGCTACGTGGCGGGAGCGGGTGAGCAGTACTTC.

This clonotype was observed once. One end of the junction does not line up with germline, which may come from a read error. This chain uses TRBV28 with TRBJ2-2, with TRBD2 matching 10 bases. The CDR3 spans 16 residues. Germline V gives CDR1 MDHEN, CDR2 SYDVKM. CDR3 in DNA: TGCGCCAGCAGTCTGCAAGCGGGAGGGTTCACCGGGGAGCTGTTTTTT. It codes for CASSLQAGGFTGELFF.

The chain joins TRBV21-1 to TRBJ2-2; TRBD1 is the table's D call, not checked against the DNA. TRBV21-1 is listed as a pseudogene. There are 16 residues in the CDR3. Here the CDR3 DNA reads TGTGCCAGCAGCAAGAAGGACAGGGCCCACACCGGGGAGCCGTTTTTT. Translation gives CASSKKDRAHTGEPFF.

The J gene is TRBJ2-7, the V gene TRBV12-3 or TRBV12-4; 7 nucleotides line up with TRBD1. This CDR3 is 16 amino acids long. V lost 10 bases to trimming and J lost 0 bases; unmatched junction nucleotides: 15. This CDR3 reads CAITLYRGQSSYEQYF. The CDR3 DNA sequence: TGTGCCATCACTTTATATAGGGGACAGAGCTCCTACGAGCAGTACTTC.

This clonotype showed up just once. The chain combines TRBV7-9 with TRBJ2-1; D gene unclear. The V gene's germline CDR1 is SEHNR and CDR2 FQNEAQ (reference sequence). Trimming stripped 5 bases from V and 7 bases from J, with 18 bases between. The CDR3 spans 15 residues. This chain's CDR3 is CASSPHPFTSNEQFF. For the CDR3, the DNA is TGTGCCAGCAGCCCACACCCTTTCACAAGTAATGAGCAGTTCTTC.

This clonotype was counted at least ten times. The chain joins TRBV11-3 to TRBJ1-3; D remains ambiguous. V was shortened by 2 bases and J by 2 bases, with 4 bases between the two germline ends. The CDR3 sequence is 13 residues long. Germline V gene sequence: CDR1 SGHNT, CDR2 YENEEA. CDR3: CASSLSPGNTIYF. DNA of the CDR3: TGTGCCAGCAGCTTATCACCTGGAAACACCATATATTTT.

The genes are TRBV5-1 and TRBJ2-7; no clear D. The V gene lost 0 bases and the J gene lost 8 bases, with 15 bases spanning the gap. This CDR3 has 14 residues. Per germline, CDR1 SGHRS and CDR2 YFSETQ. CDR3 sequence reads: CASSLVVFLGQQYF. The CDR3 DNA is TGCGCCAGCAGCTTGGTGGTTTTCCTCGGCCAGCAGTACTTC.

Comments on this clonotype: One base away lies a much larger clone, so this may be a sequencing read error. The J gene is TRBJ2-3, the V gene TRBV6-5; D is ambiguous. Per the germline V gene, CDR1 is MNHEY and CDR2 is SVGAGI. Trimming pared 6 bases from V and 7 bases from J, leaving 11 bases between. This CDR3 has 12 amino acids. The CDR3 is CASSRTRNTQYF. The DNA of the CDR3 is TGTGCCAGCAGCCGTACGCGGAATACGCAGTATTTT.

Comments on this clonotype: One end of the junction does not line up with germline, which may come from a read error. This chain connects TRBV6-5 to TRBJ1-2; D might be TRBD1 (6 bases). From germline, CDR1 is MNHEY and CDR2 SVGAGI. CDR3 length: 14 amino acids. The CDR3 region has the DNA TGTGCCAGCAAGGGTGGTGGGGGCGCCGATGGCTGCACCTTC. Translation: CASKGGGGADGCTF.

This clonotype was counted many times. For the CDR3, the DNA is TGTGCCAGCAGGCCCGACTGGGGCCGGGAGACCCAGTACTTC. Its translation: CASRPDWGRETQYF. V and J are TRBV6-5 and TRBJ2-5; possibly TRBD1 for D (5 bases). CDR1 and CDR2 (germline): MNHEY, SVGAGI. This CDR3 comprises 14 residues. The V gene lost 6 bases and the J gene lost 5 bases, with 16 bases spanning the gap.

The chain links TRBV7-9 to TRBJ2-3; D could derive from TRBD1 or TRBD2 (5 bases each). Deletions cut 1 base from V and 2 bases from J, with 10 bases between. Germline CDR1 reads SEHNR; CDR2 reads FQNEAQ (reference sequence). The CDR3 loop spans 15 amino acids. CDR3 residues: CASSLGGDLTDTQYF. In DNA, the CDR3 is TGTGCCAGCAGCTTAGGTGGGGACCTCACAGATACGCAGTATTTT. The complete variable domain, with remaining parts taken from reference TRBV7-9 and TRBJ2-3, reads DTGVSQNPRHKITKRGQNVTFRCDPISEHNRLYWYRQTLGQGPEFLTYFQNEAQLEKSRLLSDRFSAERPKGSFSTLEIQRTEQGDSAMYLCASSLGGDLTDTQYFGPGTRLTVL.